This is a list of T cell receptor beta chains from one sample in a study of cytomegalovirus exposure and HLA in healthy donors. Generated by immunoSEQ multiplex PCR, the TCRdb table keeps only in-frame clones and is missing some. The sample consists of about 130,000 clones, under 90% of them appearing once. Source material: PBMCs. The receptors here all came from a woman aged 40 to 50 in good health and CMV-seropositive. Each CDR3 is given with its conserved first and last residue. The D gene is left open where the match is weak. Expanded clones get a size class; other rows say once, few or many, or leave the size out.

v_gene	abundance	d_gene	j_gene	CDR3aa	CDR3nt
TRBV28	.	TRBD2	TRBJ2-4	CATKIAGENIQYF	TGTGCCACCAAAATAGCGGGAGAGAACATTCAGTACTTC
TRBV7-9	.	TRBD1	TRBJ1-6	CASSLPGTGNSPLHF	TGTGCCAGCAGCTTACCCGGGACAGGGAATTCACCCCTCCACTTT
TRBV27	.	TRBD1	TRBJ2-7	CASSSTLTGAKSYEQYF	TGTGCCAGCAGTTCCACTCTGACAGGGGCGAAATCCTACGAGCAGTACTTC
TRBV7-8	.	.	TRBJ1-5	CASSQDTGSRQPQHF	TGTGCCAGCAGCCAAGATACAGGGTCGCGTCAGCCCCAGCATTTT
TRBV5-1	.	TRBD1	TRBJ1-4	CASSLGQGDEKLFF	TGCGCCAGCAGCTTGGGGCAGGGGGATGAAAAACTGTTTTTT
TRBV10-3	.	.	TRBJ1-1	CAISAGLDTEAFF	TGTGCCATCAGTGCCGGACTTGACACTGAAGCTTTCTTT
TRBV4-3	.	.	TRBJ1-3	CASSQEGRAGNTIYF	TGCGCCAGCAGCCAAGAAGGCAGGGCTGGAAACACCATATATTTT
TRBV5-1	.	TRBD2	TRBJ2-3	CASSLTAGVRGDTQYF	TGCGCCAGCAGCTTGACGGCGGGAGTCCGCGGAGATACGCAGTATTTT
TRBV11-2	.	TRBD1	TRBJ2-2	CASSFGQGNTGELFF	TGTGCCAGCAGCTTCGGACAGGGAAATACCGGGGAGCTGTTTTTT
TRBV6-5	.	TRBD1	TRBJ1-1	CASSIQGANTEAFF	TGTGCCAGCAGTATACAGGGGGCGAACACTGAAGCTTTCTTT
TRBV28	once	TRBD1	TRBJ1-2	CASSPTGLDYGYTF	TGTGCCAGCAGTCCGACAGGGTTGGACTATGGCTACACCTTC
TRBV27	.	TRBD2	TRBJ2-7	CASSQGTSALYEQYF	TGTGCCAGCAGTCAAGGGACTAGCGCCCTCTACGAGCAGTACTTC
TRBV6-5	.	.	TRBJ2-7	CASRGPFSYEQYF	TGTGCCAGCAGGGGGCCTTTTTCCTACGAGCAGTACTTC
TRBV4-3	few	.	TRBJ2-1	CASSHSQEQNEQFF	TGCGCCAGCAGCCATTCCCAGGAACAAAATGAGCAGTTCTTC
TRBV27	.	TRBD1	TRBJ1-2	CASSQGAYGYTF	TGTGCCAGCAGCCAGGGGGCCTATGGCTACACCTTC
TRBV5-1	.	.	TRBJ1-4	CASSFPQKLFF	TGCGCCAGCAGCTTTCCTCAAAAACTGTTTTTT
TRBV9	.	.	TRBJ1-2	CASSVTTTDYGYTF	TGTGCCAGCAGCGTGACAACGACCGACTATGGCTACACCTTC
TRBV7-9	once	TRBD2	TRBJ2-1	CASSSASGAVGEQFF	TGTGCCAGCAGCTCGGCTAGCGGGGCGGTTGGGGAGCAGTTCTTC
TRBV5-1	.	.	TRBJ1-3	CASSLALTASSGNTIYF	TGCGCCAGCAGCTTGGCCCTGACAGCGAGCTCTGGAAACACCATATATTTT
TRBV4-2	.	TRBD1	TRBJ1-2	CASSQTDRGVDGYTF	TGTGCCAGCAGCCAGACGGACAGGGGGGTTGATGGCTACACCTTC
TRBV5-1	once	TRBD1	TRBJ1-5	CASSFYRDRKAQPQHF	TGCGCCAGCAGCTTCTACCGGGACAGGAAAGCTCAGCCCCAGCATTTT
TRBV5-1	.	.	TRBJ2-3	CASSTTPLGLGTDTQYF	TGCGCCAGCAGCACTACCCCTTTGGGGCTTGGCACAGATACGCAGTATTTT
TRBV6-1	.	TRBD1	TRBJ2-7	CATSPGTGGSEQYF	TGTGCCACTTCTCCCGGGACAGGGGGCTCCGAGCAGTACTTC
TRBV5-4	.	.	TRBJ2-3	CASSSRTSNTDTQYF	TGTGCCAGCAGCTCCCGTACTAGCAACACAGATACGCAGTATTTT
TRBV27	.	.	TRBJ1-1	CASSLDRLNTEAFF	TGTGCCAGCAGTTTGGACAGACTGAACACTGAAGCTTTCTTT
TRBV6-5	.	TRBD2	TRBJ2-2	CASRVLAGTTGELFF	TGTGCCAGCAGAGTACTAGCGGGAACCACCGGGGAGCTGTTTTTT
TRBV5-6	once	TRBD2	TRBJ2-1	CASSSERGLGEQFF	TGTGCCAGCAGCTCTGAGCGGGGCCTGGGGGAGCAGTTCTTC
TRBV5-1	.	TRBD2	TRBJ2-7	CASSPGAGRAYEQYF	TGCGCCAGCAGCCCTGGAGCAGGGAGGGCCTACGAGCAGTACTTC
TRBV4-2	.	TRBD2	TRBJ2-1	CASSQDLRAGALSEQFF	TGTGCCAGCAGCCAAGATCTAAGAGCGGGAGCGCTCAGCGAGCAGTTCTTC
TRBV6-1	.	.	TRBJ1-4	CASSVVFGGEGGEKLFF	TGTGCCAGCAGTGTCGTCTTCGGGGGGGAGGGCGGAGAAAAACTGTTTTTT
TRBV28	.	TRBD1	TRBJ1-2	CASSEQGASGYTF	TGTGCCAGCAGTGAACAGGGGGCTTCCGGCTACACCTTC
TRBV7-2	.	TRBD1	TRBJ1-1	CASSGRTGDNTEAFF	TGTGCCAGCAGCGGGAGGACAGGGGATAACACTGAAGCTTTCTTT
TRBV29-1	.	.	TRBJ1-1	CSVNHQGHTEAFF	TGCAGCGTCAACCATCAGGGGCACACTGAAGCTTTCTTT
TRBV11-2	.	.	TRBJ2-1	CASSETPRGEQFF	TGTGCCAGCAGCGAGACCCCGCGGGGTGAGCAGTTCTTC
TRBV11-3	.	.	TRBJ1-2	CASSLDWRGRDGYTF	TGTGCCAGCAGCTTAGACTGGAGGGGTAGGGATGGCTACACCTTC
TRBV28	.	TRBD2	TRBJ2-2	CASSLGLAGSNTGELFF	TGTGCCAGCAGTTTAGGTCTAGCGGGCTCTAACACCGGGGAGCTGTTTTTT
TRBV5-4	.	.	TRBJ2-3	CASSLGGGSVADTQYF	TGTGCCAGCAGCTTGGGTGGGGGGAGTGTAGCAGATACGCAGTATTTT
TRBV21-1	.	.	TRBJ2-7	CASSLLGLAGRGGEQYF	TGTGCCAGCAGCCTACTAGGGCTAGCGGGGCGGGGAGGCGAGCAGTACTTC
TRBV4-1	.	TRBD2	TRBJ2-7	CASSHKAGGPYEQYF	TGCGCCAGCAGCCACAAAGCGGGAGGGCCCTACGAGCAGTACTTC
TRBV14	few	.	TRBJ2-3	CASSQVGAASTDTQYF	TGTGCCAGCAGCCAAGTGGGAGCGGCTAGCACAGATACGCAGTATTTT
TRBV5-6	.	TRBD1	TRBJ1-5	CASSFGQGASQPQHF	TGTGCCAGCAGCTTTGGACAGGGGGCTAGCCAGCCCCAGCATTTT
TRBV7-8	.	TRBD1	TRBJ2-7	CASSTPGQGGTYEQYF	TGTGCCAGCAGCACTCCCGGACAGGGGGGAACCTACGAGCAGTACTTC
TRBV6-1	.	TRBD1	TRBJ1-5	CASSEARQGLQPQHF	TGTGCCAGCAGTGAAGCGCGACAGGGGCTTCAGCCCCAGCATTTT
TRBV30	.	TRBD2	TRBJ2-1	CAWSTLAGRINEQFF	TGTGCCTGGAGTACCCTAGCGGGAAGGATCAATGAGCAGTTCTTC